This is a list of T cell receptor beta chains from one sample in a study of T cells after yellow fever vaccination. TCRdb used MiXCR to reprocess the 5' RACE reads, holding one entry per CDR3 protein. The repertoire consists of some 120,000 distinct CDR3 sequences, with about 16% occurring once and the leading ten covering roughly 47%. The starting material was CD8+ T cells sorted from PBMCs, obtained 5 days after the yellow fever booster vaccination. These receptors were obtained from a man younger than 35 who received the YFV17D yellow fever vaccine. Each CDR3 is given without its conserved first and last residue.

>TRBJ2-3|TRBV9
ASSVERIPGTGYTDTQY
>TRBJ2-1|TRBV6-2/TRBV6-3
ASSPWSGSRYNEQF
>TRBJ2-1|TRBV19
ASSTPSLGNEQF
>TRBJ2-7|TRBV4-1
ASSQGAVFYEQY
>TRBJ2-1|TRBV28
ASSFWTGGKINEQF
>TRBJ1-1|TRBV11-2
ASSLQGWAF
>TRBJ2-7|TRBV7-6
ASSEQGTYEQY
>TRBJ1-4|TRBV5-1
ASSPRTGATNEKLF
>TRBJ2-3|TRBV20-1
RATGGSTDTQY
>TRBJ2-7|TRBV12-3/TRBV12-4
ASRRTGDEQY
>TRBJ2-4|TRBV7-8
ASSLPGHQNIQY
>TRBJ2-1|TRBV29-1
SVDGWGVGQF
>TRBJ2-2|TRBV4-1
ASSQGYTGELF
>TRBJ1-2|TRBV7-6
ASSLGGDGTGSVLS
>TRBJ2-1|TRBV20-1
SARDPGRSTGQEF
>TRBJ2-7|TRBV5-1
ASSLGDSPYEQY
>TRBJ2-7|TRBV12-3/TRBV12-4
ASSPSTGDKVSYEQY
>TRBJ1-1|TRBV6-1
ASSEGQGNTEAF
>TRBJ2-1|TRBV6-2/TRBV6-3
ASSYSIFTGTTYNEQF
>TRBJ2-1|TRBV6-6
ASSYSRRGVYNEQF
>TRBJ1-5|TRBV12-3/TRBV12-4
ASSLRGGDQPQH
>TRBJ2-1|TRBV7-9
ASRPGHLNEQF
>TRBJ1-5|TRBV4-1
ASSQEVPARQPQH
>TRBJ1-2|TRBV3-1
ASSQERQGYGYT
>TRBJ2-1|TRBV4-3
ASSQDHRGAFYNEQF
>TRBJ2-2|TRBV28
ASSLWGESGELF
>TRBJ1-4|TRBV4-2
ASSHEGPKLF